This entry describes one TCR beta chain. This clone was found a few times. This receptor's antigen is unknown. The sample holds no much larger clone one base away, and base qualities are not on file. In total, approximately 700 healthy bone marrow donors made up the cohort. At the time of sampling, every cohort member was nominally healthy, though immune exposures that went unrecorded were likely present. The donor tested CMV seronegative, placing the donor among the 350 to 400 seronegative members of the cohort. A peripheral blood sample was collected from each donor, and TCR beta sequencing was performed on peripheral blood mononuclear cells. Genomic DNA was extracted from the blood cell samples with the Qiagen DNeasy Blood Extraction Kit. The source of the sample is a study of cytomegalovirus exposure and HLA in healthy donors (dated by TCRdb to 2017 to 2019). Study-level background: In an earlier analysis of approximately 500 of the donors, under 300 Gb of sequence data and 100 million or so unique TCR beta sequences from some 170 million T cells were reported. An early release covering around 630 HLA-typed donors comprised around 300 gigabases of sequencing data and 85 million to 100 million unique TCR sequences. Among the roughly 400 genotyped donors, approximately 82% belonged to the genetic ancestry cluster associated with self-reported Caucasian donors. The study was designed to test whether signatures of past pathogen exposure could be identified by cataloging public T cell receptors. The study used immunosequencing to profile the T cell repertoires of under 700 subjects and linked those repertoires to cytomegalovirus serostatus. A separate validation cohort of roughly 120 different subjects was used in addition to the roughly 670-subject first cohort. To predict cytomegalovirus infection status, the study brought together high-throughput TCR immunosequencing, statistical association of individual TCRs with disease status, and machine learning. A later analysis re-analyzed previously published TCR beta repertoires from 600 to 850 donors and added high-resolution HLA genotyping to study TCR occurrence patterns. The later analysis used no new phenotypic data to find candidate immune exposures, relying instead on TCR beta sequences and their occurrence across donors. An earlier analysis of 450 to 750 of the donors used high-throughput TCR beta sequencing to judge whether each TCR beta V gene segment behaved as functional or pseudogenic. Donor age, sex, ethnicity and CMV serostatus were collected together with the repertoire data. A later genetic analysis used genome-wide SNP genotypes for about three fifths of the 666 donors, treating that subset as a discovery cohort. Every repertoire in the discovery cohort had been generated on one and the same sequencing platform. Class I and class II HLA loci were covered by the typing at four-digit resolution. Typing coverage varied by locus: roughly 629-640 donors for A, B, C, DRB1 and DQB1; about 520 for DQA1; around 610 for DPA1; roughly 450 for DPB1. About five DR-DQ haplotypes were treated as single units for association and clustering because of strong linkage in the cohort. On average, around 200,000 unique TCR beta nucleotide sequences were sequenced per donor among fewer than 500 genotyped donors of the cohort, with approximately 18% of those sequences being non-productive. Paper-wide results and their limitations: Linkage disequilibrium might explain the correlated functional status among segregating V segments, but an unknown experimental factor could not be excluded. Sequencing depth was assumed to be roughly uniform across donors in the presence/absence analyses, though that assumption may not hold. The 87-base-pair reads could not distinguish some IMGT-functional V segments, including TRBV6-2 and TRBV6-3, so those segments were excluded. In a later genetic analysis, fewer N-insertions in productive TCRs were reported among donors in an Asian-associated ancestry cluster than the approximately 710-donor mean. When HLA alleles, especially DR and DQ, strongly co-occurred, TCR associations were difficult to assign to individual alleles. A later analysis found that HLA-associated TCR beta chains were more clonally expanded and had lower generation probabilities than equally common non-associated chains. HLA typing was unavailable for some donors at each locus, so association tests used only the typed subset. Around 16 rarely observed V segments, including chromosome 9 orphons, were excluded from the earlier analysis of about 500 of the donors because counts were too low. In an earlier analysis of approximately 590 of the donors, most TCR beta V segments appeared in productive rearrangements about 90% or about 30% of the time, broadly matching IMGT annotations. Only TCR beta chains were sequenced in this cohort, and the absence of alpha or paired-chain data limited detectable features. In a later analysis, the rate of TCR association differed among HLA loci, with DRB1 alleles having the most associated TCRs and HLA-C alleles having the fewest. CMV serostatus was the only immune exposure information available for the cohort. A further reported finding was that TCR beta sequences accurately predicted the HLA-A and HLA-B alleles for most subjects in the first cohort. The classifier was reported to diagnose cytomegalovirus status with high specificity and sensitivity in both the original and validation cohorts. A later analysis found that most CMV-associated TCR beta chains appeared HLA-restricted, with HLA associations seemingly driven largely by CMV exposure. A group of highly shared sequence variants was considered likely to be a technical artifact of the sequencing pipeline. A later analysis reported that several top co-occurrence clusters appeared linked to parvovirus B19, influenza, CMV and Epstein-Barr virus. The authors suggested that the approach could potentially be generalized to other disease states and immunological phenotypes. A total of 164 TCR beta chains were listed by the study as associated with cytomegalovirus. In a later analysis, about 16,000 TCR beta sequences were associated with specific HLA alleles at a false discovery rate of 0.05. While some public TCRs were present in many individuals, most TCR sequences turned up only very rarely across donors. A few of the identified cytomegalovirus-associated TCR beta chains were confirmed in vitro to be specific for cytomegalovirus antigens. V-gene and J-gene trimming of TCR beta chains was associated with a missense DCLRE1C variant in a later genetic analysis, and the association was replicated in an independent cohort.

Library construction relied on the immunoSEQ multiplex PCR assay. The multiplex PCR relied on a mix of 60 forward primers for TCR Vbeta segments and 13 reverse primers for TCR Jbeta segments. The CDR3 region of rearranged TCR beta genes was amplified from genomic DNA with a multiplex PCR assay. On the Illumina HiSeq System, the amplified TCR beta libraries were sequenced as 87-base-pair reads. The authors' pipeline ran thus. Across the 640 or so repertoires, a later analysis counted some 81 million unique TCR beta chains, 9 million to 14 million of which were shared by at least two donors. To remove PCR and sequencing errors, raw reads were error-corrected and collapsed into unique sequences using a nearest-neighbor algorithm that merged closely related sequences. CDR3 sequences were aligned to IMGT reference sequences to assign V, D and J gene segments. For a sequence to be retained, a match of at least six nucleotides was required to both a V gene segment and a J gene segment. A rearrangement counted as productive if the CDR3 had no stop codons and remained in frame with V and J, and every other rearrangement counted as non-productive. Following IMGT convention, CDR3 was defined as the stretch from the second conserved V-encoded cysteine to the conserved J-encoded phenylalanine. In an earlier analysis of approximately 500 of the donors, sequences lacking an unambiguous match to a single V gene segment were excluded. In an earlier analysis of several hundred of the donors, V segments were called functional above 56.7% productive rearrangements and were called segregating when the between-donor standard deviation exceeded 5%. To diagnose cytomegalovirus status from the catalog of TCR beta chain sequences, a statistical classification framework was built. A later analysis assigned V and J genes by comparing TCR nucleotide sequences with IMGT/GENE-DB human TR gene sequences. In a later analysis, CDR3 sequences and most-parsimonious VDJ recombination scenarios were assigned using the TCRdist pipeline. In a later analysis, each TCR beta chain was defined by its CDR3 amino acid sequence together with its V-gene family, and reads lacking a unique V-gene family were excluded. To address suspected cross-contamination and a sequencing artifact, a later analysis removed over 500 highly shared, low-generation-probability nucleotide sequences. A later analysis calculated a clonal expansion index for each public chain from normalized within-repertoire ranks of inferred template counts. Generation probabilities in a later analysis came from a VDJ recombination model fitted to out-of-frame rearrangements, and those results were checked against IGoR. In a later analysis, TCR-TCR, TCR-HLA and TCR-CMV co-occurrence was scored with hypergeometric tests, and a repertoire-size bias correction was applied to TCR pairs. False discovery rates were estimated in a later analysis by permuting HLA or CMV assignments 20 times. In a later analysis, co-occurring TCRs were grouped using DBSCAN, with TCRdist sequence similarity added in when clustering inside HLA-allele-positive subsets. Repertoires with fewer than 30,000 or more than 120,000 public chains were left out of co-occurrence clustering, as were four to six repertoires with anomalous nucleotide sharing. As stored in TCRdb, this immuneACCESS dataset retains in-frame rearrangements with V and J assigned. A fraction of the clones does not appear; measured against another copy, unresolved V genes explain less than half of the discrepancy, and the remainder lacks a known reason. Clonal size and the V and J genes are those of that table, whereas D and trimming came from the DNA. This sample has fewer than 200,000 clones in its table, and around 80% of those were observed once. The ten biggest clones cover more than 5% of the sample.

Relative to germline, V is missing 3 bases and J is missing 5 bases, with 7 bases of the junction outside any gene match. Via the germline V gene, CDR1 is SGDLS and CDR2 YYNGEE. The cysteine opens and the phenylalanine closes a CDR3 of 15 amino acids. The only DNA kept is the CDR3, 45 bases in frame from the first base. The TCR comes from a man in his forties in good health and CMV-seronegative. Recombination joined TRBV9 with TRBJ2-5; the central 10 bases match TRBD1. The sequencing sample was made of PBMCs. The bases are TGTGCCAGCAGCGCCAGGGACAGGGGAACGGAGACCCAGTACTTC. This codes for CASSARDRGTETQYF.